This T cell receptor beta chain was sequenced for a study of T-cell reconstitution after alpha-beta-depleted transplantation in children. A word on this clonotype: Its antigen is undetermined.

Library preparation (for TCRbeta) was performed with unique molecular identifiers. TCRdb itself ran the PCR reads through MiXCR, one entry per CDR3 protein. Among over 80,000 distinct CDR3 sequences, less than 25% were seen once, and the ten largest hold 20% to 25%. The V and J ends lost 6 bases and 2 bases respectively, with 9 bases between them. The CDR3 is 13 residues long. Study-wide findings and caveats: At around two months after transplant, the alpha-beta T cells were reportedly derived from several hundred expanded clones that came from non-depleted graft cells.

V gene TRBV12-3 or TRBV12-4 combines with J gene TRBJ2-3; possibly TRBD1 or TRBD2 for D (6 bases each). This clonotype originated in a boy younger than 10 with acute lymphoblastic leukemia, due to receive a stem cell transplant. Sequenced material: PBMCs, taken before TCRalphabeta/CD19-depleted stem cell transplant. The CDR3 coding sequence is TGTGCCAGCAGGGGGGGCTTCACAGATACGCAGTATTTT. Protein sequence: CASRGGFTDTQYF.